Listed here is a single T cell receptor (beta chain). This CDR3 is 15 amino acids long. V gave up 5 bases and J gave up 6 bases; unmatched junction bases: 10. CDR1 is LGHNA and CDR2 is YNFKEQ in the germline V gene. Libraries were prepared by immunoSEQ multiplex PCR; TCRdb keeps only in-frame clonotypes and omits some of them. The sample consists of about 40,000 clones, roughly 94% of them appearing once. This sample is drawn from a study of T cell changes during pregnancy in multiple sclerosis. The sequence was collected from a female donor with multiple sclerosis, enrolled in a pregnancy study. The rearrangement joins TRBV4-2 to TRBJ2-7; 10 positions match TRBD1. Specimen: peripheral blood, collected in the third trimester of pregnancy. The CDR3 here is CASSVGGTGDREQYF. The CDR3 nucleotides are TGTGCCAGCAGCGTAGGTGGGACAGGGGATCGCGAGCAGTACTTC.